This paragraph reports one T cell receptor beta chain. No antigen is known for it. PCR was performed using 60 Vbeta and 13 Jbeta primers. Some clones are missing from TCRdb's copy, which holds only in-frame ones; the method was immunoSEQ multiplex PCR. The table lists under 200,000 clones, around 72% of them singletons, with approximately 1.5% in the top ten. The germline V gene has CDR1 SGHRS and CDR2 YFSETQ. The CDR3 is 15 residues long. Germline trimming cut 3 bases from V and 5 bases from J; bases unmatched to any gene: 9. This sample is drawn from a study of cytomegalovirus exposure and HLA in healthy donors. Broader study findings: In vitro experiments confirmed that a few CMV-associated chains were specific for CMV antigens. It was reportedly the case that the classifier diagnosed cytomegalovirus status with high specificity and sensitivity.

This clonotype was obtained from a man aged 50-60 years in good health and CMV-seronegative. Material: PBMCs. This chain links TRBV5-1 with TRBJ1-2, with 8 bases that match TRBD1. The CDR3 here is CASSSPDRVAYGYTF. Written as DNA, the CDR3 is TGCGCCAGCAGCTCCCCGGACAGGGTCGCATATGGCTACACCTTC.